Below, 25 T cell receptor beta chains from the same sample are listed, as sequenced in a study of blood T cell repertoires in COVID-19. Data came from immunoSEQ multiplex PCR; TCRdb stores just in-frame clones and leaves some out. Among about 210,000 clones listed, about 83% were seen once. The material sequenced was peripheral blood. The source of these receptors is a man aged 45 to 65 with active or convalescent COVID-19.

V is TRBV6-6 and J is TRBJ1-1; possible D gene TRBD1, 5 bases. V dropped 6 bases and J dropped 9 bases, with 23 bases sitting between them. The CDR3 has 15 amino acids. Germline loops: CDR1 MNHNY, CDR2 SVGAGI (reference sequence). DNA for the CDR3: TGTGCCAGCAGGCCGGAGGGGACCGCTAATCCCAAAGCTTTCTTT. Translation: CASRPEGTANPKAFF.

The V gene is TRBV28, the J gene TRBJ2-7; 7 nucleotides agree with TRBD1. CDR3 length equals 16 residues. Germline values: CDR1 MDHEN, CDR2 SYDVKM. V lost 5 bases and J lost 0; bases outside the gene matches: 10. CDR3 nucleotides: TGTGCCAGCAGTCCCACTCTGACAGGGAACTCCTACGAGCAGTACTTC. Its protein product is CASSPTLTGNSYEQYF.

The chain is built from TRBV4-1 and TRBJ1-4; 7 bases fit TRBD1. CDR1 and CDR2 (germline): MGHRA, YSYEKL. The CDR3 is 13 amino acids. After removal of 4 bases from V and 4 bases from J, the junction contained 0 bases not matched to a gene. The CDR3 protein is CASSPGGNEKLFF. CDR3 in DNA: TGCGCCAGCAGCCCAGGGGGTAATGAAAAACTGTTTTTT.

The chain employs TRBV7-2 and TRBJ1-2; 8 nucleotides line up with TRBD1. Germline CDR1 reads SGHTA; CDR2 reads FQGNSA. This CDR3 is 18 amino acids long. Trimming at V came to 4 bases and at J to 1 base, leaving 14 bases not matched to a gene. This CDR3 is CASSSSGTGEAFNYGYTF. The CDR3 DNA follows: TGTGCCAGCAGCTCATCCGGGACAGGCGAAGCTTTTAACTATGGCTACACCTTC.

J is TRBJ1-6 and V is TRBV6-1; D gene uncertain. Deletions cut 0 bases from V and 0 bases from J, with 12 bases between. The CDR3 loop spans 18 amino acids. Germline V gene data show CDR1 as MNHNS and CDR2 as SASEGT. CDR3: CASSEAIVGSSYNSPLHF. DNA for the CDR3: TGTGCCAGCAGTGAAGCGATTGTGGGGAGCTCCTATAATTCACCCCTCCACTTT.

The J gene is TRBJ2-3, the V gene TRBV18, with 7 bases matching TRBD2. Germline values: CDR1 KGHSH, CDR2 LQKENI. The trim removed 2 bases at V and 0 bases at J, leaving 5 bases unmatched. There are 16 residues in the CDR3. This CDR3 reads CASSPNRAGSTDTQYF. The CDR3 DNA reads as TGTGCCAGCTCACCAAACCGAGCGGGAAGCACAGATACGCAGTATTTT. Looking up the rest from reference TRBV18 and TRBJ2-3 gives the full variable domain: NAGVMQNPRHLVRRRGQEARLRCSPMKGHSHVYWYRQLPEEGLKFMVYLQKENIIDESGMPKERFSAEFPKEGPSILRIQQVVRGDSAAYFCASSPNRAGSTDTQYFGPGTRLTVL.

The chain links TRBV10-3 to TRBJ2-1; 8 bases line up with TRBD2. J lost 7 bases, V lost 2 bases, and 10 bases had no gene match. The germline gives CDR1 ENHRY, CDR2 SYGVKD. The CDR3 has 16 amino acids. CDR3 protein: CAISEPGTRGGNEQFF. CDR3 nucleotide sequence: TGTGCCATCAGTGAGCCCGGGACTAGGGGTGGTAATGAGCAGTTCTTC.

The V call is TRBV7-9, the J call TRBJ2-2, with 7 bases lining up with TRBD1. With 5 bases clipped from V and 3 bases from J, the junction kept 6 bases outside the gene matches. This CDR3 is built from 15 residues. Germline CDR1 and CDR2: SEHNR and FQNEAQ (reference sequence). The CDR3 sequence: CASSPRDRDTGELFF. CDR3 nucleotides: TGTGCCAGCAGCCCCCGGGACAGAGACACCGGGGAGCTGTTTTTT.

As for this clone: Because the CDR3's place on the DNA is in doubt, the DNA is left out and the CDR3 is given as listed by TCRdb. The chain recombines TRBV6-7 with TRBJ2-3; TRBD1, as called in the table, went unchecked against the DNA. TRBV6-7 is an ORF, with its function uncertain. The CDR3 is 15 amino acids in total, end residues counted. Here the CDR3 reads CASSTSTGVTDTQYF.

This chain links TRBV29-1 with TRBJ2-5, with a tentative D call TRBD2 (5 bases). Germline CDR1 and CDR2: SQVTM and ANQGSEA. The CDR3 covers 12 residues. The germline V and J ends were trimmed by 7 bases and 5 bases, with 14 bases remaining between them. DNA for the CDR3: TGCAGCGCTAGGGAGATGGGGGAGACCCAGTACTTC. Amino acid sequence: CSAREMGETQYF.

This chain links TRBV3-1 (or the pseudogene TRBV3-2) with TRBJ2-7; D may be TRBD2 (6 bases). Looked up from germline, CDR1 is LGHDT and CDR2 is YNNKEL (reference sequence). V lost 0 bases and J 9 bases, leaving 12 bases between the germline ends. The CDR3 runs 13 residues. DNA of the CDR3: TGTGCCAGCAGCCAAGATCGGGGGAATCGGCAGTACTTC. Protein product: CASSQDRGNRQYF.

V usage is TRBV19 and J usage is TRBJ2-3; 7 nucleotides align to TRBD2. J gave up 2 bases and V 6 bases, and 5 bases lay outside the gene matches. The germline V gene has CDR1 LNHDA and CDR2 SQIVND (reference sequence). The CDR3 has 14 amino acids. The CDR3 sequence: CASRRDYSTDTQYF. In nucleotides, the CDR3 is TGTGCCAGTAGGAGGGACTACTCCACAGATACGCAGTATTTT. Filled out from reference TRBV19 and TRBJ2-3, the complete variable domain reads DGGITQSPKYLFRKEGQNVTLSCEQNLNHDAMYWYRQDPGQGLRLIYYSQIVNDFQKGDIAEGYSVSREKKESFPLTVTSAQKNPTAFYLCASRRDYSTDTQYFGPGTRLTVL.

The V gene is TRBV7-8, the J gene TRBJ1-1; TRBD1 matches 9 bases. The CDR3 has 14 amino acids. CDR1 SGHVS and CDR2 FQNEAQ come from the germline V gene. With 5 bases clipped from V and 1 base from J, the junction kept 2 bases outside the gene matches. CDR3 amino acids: CASSAQGANTEAFF. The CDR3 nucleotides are TGTGCCAGCAGCGCACAGGGGGCGAACACTGAAGCTTTCTTT.

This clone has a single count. DNA for the CDR3: TGTGCCAGCAGTTCGCAGGGGACGGGTGAAAAACTGTTTTTT. Residues: CASSSQGTGEKLFF. V is TRBV6-5 and J is TRBJ1-4; a possible D gene is TRBD1 (6 bases). V was pared by 4 bases and J by 7 bases, with 13 bases between. The CDR3 has 14 residues. CDR1 and CDR2 from the germline V gene are MNHEY and SVGAGI.

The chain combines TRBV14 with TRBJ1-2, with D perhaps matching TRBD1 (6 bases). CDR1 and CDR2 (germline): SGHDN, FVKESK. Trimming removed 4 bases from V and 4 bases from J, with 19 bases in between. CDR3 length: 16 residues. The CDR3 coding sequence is TGTGCCAGCAGCCGAGGTTCGGACAGCCGATTCTATGGCTACACCTTC. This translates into CASSRGSDSRFYGYTF.

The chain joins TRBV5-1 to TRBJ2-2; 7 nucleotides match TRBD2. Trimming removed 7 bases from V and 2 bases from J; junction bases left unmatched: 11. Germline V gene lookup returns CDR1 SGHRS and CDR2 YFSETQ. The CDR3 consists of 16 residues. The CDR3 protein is CASGRVLAGNTGELFF. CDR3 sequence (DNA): TGCGCCAGCGGACGGGTTTTAGCGGGTAACACCGGGGAGCTGTTTTTT.

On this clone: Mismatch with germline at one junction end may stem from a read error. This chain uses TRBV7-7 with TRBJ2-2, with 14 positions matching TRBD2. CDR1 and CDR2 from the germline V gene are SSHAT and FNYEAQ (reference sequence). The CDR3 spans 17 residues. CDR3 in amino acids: CASSLGGLAGGNGELFF. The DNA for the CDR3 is TGTGCTAGCAGCTTAGGCGGACTAGCGGGAGGAAACGGGGAGCTGTTTTTT.

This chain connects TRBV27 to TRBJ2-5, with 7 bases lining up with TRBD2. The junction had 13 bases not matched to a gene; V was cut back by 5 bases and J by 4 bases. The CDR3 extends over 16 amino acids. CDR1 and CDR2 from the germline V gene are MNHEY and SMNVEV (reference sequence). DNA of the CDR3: TGTGCCAGCAGTCCCCTGTCGGCGGGAGATAGAGAGACCCAGTACTTC. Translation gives CASSPLSAGDRETQYF.

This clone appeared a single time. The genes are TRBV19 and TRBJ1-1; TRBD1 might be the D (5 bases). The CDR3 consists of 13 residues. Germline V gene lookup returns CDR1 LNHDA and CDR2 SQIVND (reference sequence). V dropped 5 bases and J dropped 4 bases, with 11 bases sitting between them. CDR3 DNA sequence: TGTGCCAGTAGTTTCGACAGATCCACTGAAGCTTTCTTT. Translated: CASSFDRSTEAFF.

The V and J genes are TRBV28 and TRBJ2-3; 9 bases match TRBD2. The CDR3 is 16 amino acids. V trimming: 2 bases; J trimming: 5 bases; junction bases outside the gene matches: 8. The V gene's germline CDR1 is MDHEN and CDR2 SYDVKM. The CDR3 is CASSLVETSGLDTQYF. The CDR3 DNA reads TGTGCCAGCAGTTTAGTCGAGACTAGCGGACTAGATACGCAGTATTTT.

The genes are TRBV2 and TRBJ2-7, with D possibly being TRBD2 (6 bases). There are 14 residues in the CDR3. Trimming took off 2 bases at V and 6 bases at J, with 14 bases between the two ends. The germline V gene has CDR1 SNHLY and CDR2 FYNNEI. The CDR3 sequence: CASSEILASIEQYF. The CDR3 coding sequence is TGTGCCAGCAGTGAAATTCTAGCGAGCATCGAGCAGTACTTC.

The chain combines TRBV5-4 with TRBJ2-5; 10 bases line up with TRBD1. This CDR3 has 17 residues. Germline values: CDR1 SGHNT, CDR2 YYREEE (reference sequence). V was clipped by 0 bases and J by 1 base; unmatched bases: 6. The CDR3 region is CASSLGPRDRGQETQYF. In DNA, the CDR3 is TGTGCCAGCAGCTTGGGGCCCCGGGACAGGGGCCAAGAGACCCAGTACTTC. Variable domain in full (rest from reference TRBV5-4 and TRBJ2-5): ETGVTQSPTHLIKTRGQQVTLRCSSQSGHNTVSWYQQALGQGPQFIFQYYREEENGRGNFPPRFSGLQFPNYSSELNVNALELDDSALYLCASSLGPRDRGQETQYFGPGTRLLVL.

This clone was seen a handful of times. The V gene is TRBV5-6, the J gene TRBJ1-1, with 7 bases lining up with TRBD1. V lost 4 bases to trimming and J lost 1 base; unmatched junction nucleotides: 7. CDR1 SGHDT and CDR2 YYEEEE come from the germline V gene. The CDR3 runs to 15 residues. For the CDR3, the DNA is TGTGCCAGCAGCACTCCACAGGGGTGGAACACTGAAGCTTTCTTT. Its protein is CASSTPQGWNTEAFF.

The CDR3 DNA follows: TGTGCCAGCAGCTTACAGGGTTCCAGCTCCTACGAGCAGTACTTC. It encodes CASSLQGSSSYEQYF. This rearrangement joins TRBV7-2 to TRBJ2-7, with D possibly being TRBD1 (5 bases). V gave up 2 bases and J gave up 0 bases, with 11 bases separating them. Germline V lookup: CDR1 SGHTA, CDR2 FQGNSA. There are 15 residues in the CDR3.

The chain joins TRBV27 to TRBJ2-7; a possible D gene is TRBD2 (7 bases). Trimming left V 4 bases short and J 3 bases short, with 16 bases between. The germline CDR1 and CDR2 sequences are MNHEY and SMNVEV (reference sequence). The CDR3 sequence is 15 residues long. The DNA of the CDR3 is TGTGCCAGCAGTTGGAAGGGGGGAGGGAACTACGAGCAGTACTTC. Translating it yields CASSWKGGGNYEQYF.